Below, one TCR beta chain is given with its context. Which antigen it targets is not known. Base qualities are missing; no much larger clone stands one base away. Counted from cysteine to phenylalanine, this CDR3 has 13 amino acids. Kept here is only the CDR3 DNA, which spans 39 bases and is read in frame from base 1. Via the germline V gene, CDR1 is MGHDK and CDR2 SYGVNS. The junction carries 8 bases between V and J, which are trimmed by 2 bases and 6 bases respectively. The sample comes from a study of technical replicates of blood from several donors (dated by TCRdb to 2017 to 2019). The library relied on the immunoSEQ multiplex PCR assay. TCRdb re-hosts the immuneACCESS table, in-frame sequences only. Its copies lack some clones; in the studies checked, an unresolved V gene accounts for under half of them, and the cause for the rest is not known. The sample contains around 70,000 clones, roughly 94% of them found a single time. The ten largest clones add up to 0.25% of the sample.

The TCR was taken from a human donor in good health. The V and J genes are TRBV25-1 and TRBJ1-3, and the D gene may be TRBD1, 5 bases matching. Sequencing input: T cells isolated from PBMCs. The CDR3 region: CASSEAGLNTIYF. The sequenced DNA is TGTGCCAGCAGTGAAGCAGGGCTAAACACCATATATTTT. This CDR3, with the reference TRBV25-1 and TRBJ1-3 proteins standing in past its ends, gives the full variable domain EADIYQTPRYLVIGTGKKITLECSQTMGHDKMYWYQQDPGMELHLIHYSYGVNSTEKGDLSSESTVSRIRTEHFPLTLESARPSHTSQYLCASSEAGLNTIYFGEGSWLTVV.